The 18 T cell receptor beta chains reported below all come from one sample, sequenced in a study of cytomegalovirus exposure and HLA in healthy donors. Vbeta (60) and Jbeta (13) primers were used in the PCR. Method: immunoSEQ multiplex PCR; TCRdb's copy keeps in-frame clones and lacks some. The sample has about 190,000 clones; 80% are singletons. The sample consisted of PBMCs. These TCRs come from a boy between 10 and 17 years old in good health and CMV-seronegative.

This chain joins TRBV9 and TRBJ2-2; 11 nucleotides align to TRBD2. CDR1 is SGDLS and CDR2 is YYNGEE in the germline V gene. CDR3 length: 16 residues. V dropped 0 bases and J dropped 6; count of bases not matched to a gene: 4. DNA for the CDR3: TGTGCCAGCAGCGTAGCCGGGACTAGCGGTCCCGGGGAGCTGTTTTTT. Translating it yields CASSVAGTSGPGELFF.

The chain links TRBV4-1 to TRBJ2-2, with D perhaps TRBD1 (6 bases). CDR1 is MGHRA and CDR2 is YSYEKL in the germline V gene. Trimming took 0 bases from V and 5 from J, leaving 13 bases between them. The CDR3 is 16 residues long. The chain's CDR3 is CASSQDLGGGTGELFF. CDR3 coding DNA: TGCGCCAGCAGCCAAGATCTTGGGGGCGGAACCGGGGAGCTGTTTTTT.

CDR3 sequence reads: CASSFGGEGNEQFF. CDR3 DNA sequence: TGTGCCAGCAGCTTCGGGGGTGAGGGTAATGAGCAGTTCTTC. V is TRBV11-3 and J is TRBJ2-1; possibly TRBD2 for D (6 bases). The germline CDR1 and CDR2 sequences are SGHNT and YENEEA. Trimming stripped 3 bases from V and 7 bases from J, with 13 bases between. This CDR3 region has 14 residues. The variable domain in full, with the rest retrieved from reference TRBV11-3 and TRBJ2-1, is EAGVVQSPRYKIIEKKQPVAFWCNPISGHNTLYWYLQNLGQGPELLIRYENEEAVDDSQLPKDRFSAERLKGVDSTLKIQPAELGDSAVYLCASSFGGEGNEQFFGPGTRLTVL.

J is TRBJ1-1 and V is TRBV2, with 7 bases that match TRBD1. Germline V CDR1 and CDR2: SNHLY, FYNNEI. Losses at the gene ends were 4 bases for V and 1 base for J; bases not matched to a gene: 6. The CDR3 is 15 residues long. CDR3 sequence (DNA): TGTGCCAGCAGTGCGACAGGGCTATGGAACACTGAAGCTTTCTTT. Translated, it gives CASSATGLWNTEAFF.

The CDR3 DNA follows: TGTGCCAGCCGTTACAGGGCGGACACCGGGGAGCTGTTTTTT. Protein product: CASRYRADTGELFF. The chain recombines TRBV2 with TRBJ2-2, with D tentatively TRBD1 (6 bases). Germline CDR1 reads SNHLY; CDR2 reads FYNNEI. Trimming cost V 8 bases and J 3 bases, with 13 bases left between them. The CDR3 contains 14 residues. Full variable domain (missing parts from reference TRBV2 and TRBJ2-2): EPEVTQTPSHQVTQMGQEVILRCVPISNHLYFYWYRQILGQKVEFLVSFYNNEISEKSEIFDDQFSVERPDGSNFTLKIRSTKLEDSAMYFCASRYRADTGELFFGEGSRLTVL.

The gene calls are TRBV7-9 and TRBJ2-3; D perhaps matches TRBD1 (5 bases). This CDR3 region has 15 residues. Trimming took 1 base from V and 0 from J, leaving 8 bases between them. The germline V gene has CDR1 SEHNR and CDR2 FQNEAQ (reference sequence). The CDR3 sequence: CASSLGQPSTDTQYF. The CDR3 bases are TGTGCCAGCAGCTTAGGACAGCCTAGCACAGATACGCAGTATTTT.

This chain connects TRBV9 to TRBJ2-1; 7 bases line up with TRBD2. V lost 1 base and J lost 9; bases outside the gene matches: 10. The germline gives CDR1 SGDLS, CDR2 YYNGEE. CDR3 length: 15 residues. DNA for the CDR3: TGTGCCAGCAGCGTAAGGGCGGGAGACTCGGGTGAGCAGTTCTTC. The encoded protein is CASSVRAGDSGEQFF.

V is TRBV2 and J is TRBJ2-5, with a tentative D call TRBD2 (7 bases). CDR1 and CDR2 (germline): SNHLY, FYNNEI. V was clipped by 4 bases and J by 5 bases, with 17 bases between them. The CDR3 loop spans 15 amino acids. The CDR3 region is CASSVRGGHRETQYF. CDR3 nucleotide sequence: TGTGCCAGCAGTGTGAGGGGGGGCCATCGGGAGACCCAGTACTTC.

The chain links TRBV7-3 to TRBJ1-1; 10 nucleotides align to TRBD1. Per germline, CDR1 SGHTA and CDR2 FQGTGA. The CDR3 runs to 16 residues. Trimming removed 5 bases from V and 4 bases from J; junction bases left unmatched: 10. Here the CDR3 reads CASSNNPTGGGTEAFF. CDR3 nucleotide sequence: TGTGCCAGCAGCAACAACCCGACAGGGGGCGGCACTGAAGCTTTCTTT.

The sample holds one count of this clone. This chain connects TRBV9 to TRBJ1-6; 9 nucleotides line up with TRBD1. CDR3 length: 16 residues. J lost 3 bases, V lost 3 bases, and 4 bases had no gene match. Germline CDR1 SGDLS, CDR2 YYNGEE. The CDR3 sequence is CASSASTGGYNSPLHF. DNA for the CDR3: TGTGCCAGCAGCGCGTCGACAGGGGGCTATAATTCACCCCTCCACTTT.

The J gene is TRBJ1-2, the V gene TRBV19; the match to TRBD1 covers 8 bases. This CDR3 has 15 amino acids. J gave up 8 bases and V 3 bases, and 11 bases lay outside the gene matches. Germline CDR1 LNHDA, CDR2 SQIVND (reference sequence). The CDR3 protein is CASSMKQGAQDGYTF. The DNA for the CDR3 is TGTGCCAGTAGTATGAAGCAGGGGGCACAGGACGGCTACACCTTC.

The genes are TRBV4-1 and TRBJ2-1; 10 nucleotides agree with TRBD1. Germline trimming cut 3 bases from V and 2 bases from J; bases unmatched to any gene: 1. Germline V lookup: CDR1 MGHRA, CDR2 YSYEKL. This CDR3 is 15 amino acids long. CDR3 amino acids: CASSQGTGAYNEQFF. The CDR3 bases are TGCGCCAGCAGCCAGGGGACAGGGGCCTACAATGAGCAGTTCTTC.

This clone has more than one count but fewer than ten. This chain's CDR3 is CASSPDDSQGSSGYTF. The CDR3 DNA sequence: TGTGCCAGCAGCCCTGATGACAGTCAGGGTTCTAGTGGCTACACCTTC. The J gene is TRBJ1-2, the V gene TRBV11-2, with D tentatively TRBD1 (5 bases). Trimming removed 5 bases at V and 7 bases at J, with 23 bases between. There are 16 residues in the CDR3. Germline values: CDR1 SGHAT, CDR2 FQNNGV.

This clone appeared a single time. The rearrangement links TRBV5-4 to TRBJ1-6; no definite D call. V was trimmed by 0 bases and J by 8 bases, leaving 15 bases between them. The CDR3 totals 16 residues. Germline V gene data show CDR1 as SGHNT and CDR2 as YYREEE (reference sequence). The CDR3 protein is CASSLAGDAFDSPLHF. The CDR3, as DNA: TGTGCCAGCAGCTTGGCCGGGGATGCCTTTGATTCACCCCTCCACTTT.

The chain has TRBV12-5 and TRBJ2-7; 7 bases map to TRBD2. Trimming removed 7 bases from V and 8 bases from J; junction bases left unmatched: 23. CDR1 is LGHNT and CDR2 is FRNRAP in the germline V gene. This CDR3 region has 17 residues. CDR3 in DNA: TGTGCTAGTGCCCCCGGGGAGGGGCGGGGAACGGCTTCCCAGCAGTACTTC. It encodes CASAPGEGRGTASQQYF. The complete variable domain, with remaining parts taken from reference TRBV12-5 and TRBJ2-7, reads DARVTQTPRHKVTEMGQEVTMRCQPILGHNTVFWYRQTMMQGLELLAYFRNRAPLDDSGMPKDRFSAEMPDATLATLKIQPSEPRDSAVYFCASAPGEGRGTASQQYFGPGTRLTVT.

This clone was seen a few times. The chain has TRBV5-1 and TRBJ1-1; perhaps TRBD1 as D (6 bases). Germline V lookup: CDR1 SGHRS, CDR2 YFSETQ. The CDR3 loop spans 14 amino acids. The germline V and J ends were trimmed by 0 bases and 4 bases, with 10 bases remaining between them. CDR3 DNA sequence: TGCGCCAGCAGCTTGGTAGGGGGTGCCACTGAAGCTTTCTTT. This translates into CASSLVGGATEAFF.

Only one count was recorded for this clone. DNA for the CDR3: TGTGCCAGCAGCTTACTAGCGGGGGTAAGCACAGATACGCAGTATTTT. This gives the protein CASSLLAGVSTDTQYF. V is TRBV7-2 and J is TRBJ2-3; 10 bases align to TRBD2. Looked up from germline, CDR1 is SGHTA and CDR2 is FQGNSA. With V trimmed by 2 bases and J by 0 bases, 2 bases remained unmatched. The CDR3 runs to 16 residues.

This clone was counted only a few times. This chain uses TRBV11-3 with TRBJ2-1, with D uncertain. Trimming took off 4 bases at V and 0 bases at J, with 7 bases between the two ends. CDR1 and CDR2 (germline): SGHNT, YENEEA. CDR3 size: 14 residues. CDR3 coding DNA: TGTGCCAGCAGCTCCGTCGTCTCCTACAATGAGCAGTTCTTC. This gives the protein CASSSVVSYNEQFF.